The rows below give T cell receptor beta chains drawn from one sample of a study of shared clonotypes between healthy human individuals. Data came from immunoSEQ multiplex PCR; TCRdb stores just in-frame clones and leaves some out. The profile shows about 1 million clones, about 70% of them singletons. The material sequenced was memory CD4+ T cells sorted from blood. These receptor sequences come from a man younger than 30 in good health. CDR3s include the opening cysteine and the closing phenylalanine or tryptophan. Fields, in order: J gene, V gene, CDR3 protein.

j_gene: TRBJ1-4
v_gene: TRBV30
CDR3aa: CAWSGKAGKNEKLFF

j_gene: TRBJ1-3
v_gene: TRBV6-5
CDR3aa: CASSISKGTIYF

j_gene: TRBJ2-6
v_gene: TRBV7-9
CDR3aa: CASSLEGSGANVLTF

j_gene: TRBJ1-2
v_gene: TRBV28
CDR3aa: CAIGWTYGYTF

j_gene: TRBJ1-2
v_gene: TRBV19
CDR3aa: CASSIDRGRTGNGYTF

j_gene: TRBJ2-7
v_gene: TRBV18
CDR3aa: CASSPTSGSGEQYF

j_gene: TRBJ2-1
v_gene: TRBV5-1
CDR3aa: CASSLGLAGFDDEQFF

j_gene: TRBJ2-1
v_gene: TRBV9
CDR3aa: CASSGGLASYNEQFF

j_gene: TRBJ2-1
v_gene: TRBV28
CDR3aa: CASRHRSNEQFF

j_gene: TRBJ2-1
v_gene: TRBV10-3
CDR3aa: CAISPGLAGGNEQFF

j_gene: TRBJ2-3
v_gene: TRBV2
CDR3aa: CASSESDTQYF

j_gene: TRBJ2-3
v_gene: TRBV6-5
CDR3aa: CASRSGSGSNTDTQYF

j_gene: TRBJ1-3
v_gene: TRBV9
CDR3aa: CASSDRNTIYF

j_gene: TRBJ2-3
v_gene: TRBV7-2
CDR3aa: CASSLGHGTSKRTQYF

j_gene: TRBJ2-7
v_gene: TRBV7-8
CDR3aa: CASSLRTGGADEQYF

j_gene: TRBJ1-1
v_gene: TRBV6-5
CDR3aa: CASGRASNTEAFF

j_gene: TRBJ2-2
v_gene: TRBV5-1
CDR3aa: CASSSDRGTTGELFF

j_gene: TRBJ2-1
v_gene: TRBV6-5
CDR3aa: CASSLAVYNEQFF

j_gene: TRBJ2-1
v_gene: TRBV6-5
CDR3aa: CASSYDRSSYNEQFF

j_gene: TRBJ2-1
v_gene: TRBV7-9
CDR3aa: CASSSKGSVYNEQFF